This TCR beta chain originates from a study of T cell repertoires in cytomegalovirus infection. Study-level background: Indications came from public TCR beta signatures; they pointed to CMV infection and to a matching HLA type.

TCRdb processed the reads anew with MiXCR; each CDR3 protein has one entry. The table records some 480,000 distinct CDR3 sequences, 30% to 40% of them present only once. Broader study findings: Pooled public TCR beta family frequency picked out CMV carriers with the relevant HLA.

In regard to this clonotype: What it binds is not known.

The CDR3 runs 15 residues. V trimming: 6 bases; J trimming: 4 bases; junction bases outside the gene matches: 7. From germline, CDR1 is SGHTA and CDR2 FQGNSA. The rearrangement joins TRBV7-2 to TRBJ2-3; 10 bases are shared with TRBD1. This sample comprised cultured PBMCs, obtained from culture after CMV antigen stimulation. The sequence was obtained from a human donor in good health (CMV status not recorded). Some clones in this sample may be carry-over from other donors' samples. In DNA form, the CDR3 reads TGTGCCAGCAGGTTGGACAGGGGGTCGGCAGATACGCAGTATTTT. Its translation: CASRLDRGSADTQYF.